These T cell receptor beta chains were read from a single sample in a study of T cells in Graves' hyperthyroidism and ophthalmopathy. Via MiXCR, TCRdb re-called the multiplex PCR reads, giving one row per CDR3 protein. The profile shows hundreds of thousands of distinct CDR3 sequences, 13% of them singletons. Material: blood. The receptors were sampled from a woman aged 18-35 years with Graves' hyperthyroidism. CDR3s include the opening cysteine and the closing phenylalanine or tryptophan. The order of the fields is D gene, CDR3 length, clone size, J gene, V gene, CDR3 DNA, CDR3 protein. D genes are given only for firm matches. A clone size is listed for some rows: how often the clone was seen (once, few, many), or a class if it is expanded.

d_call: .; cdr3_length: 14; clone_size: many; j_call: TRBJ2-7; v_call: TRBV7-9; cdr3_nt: TGTGCCAGCAGCTCCGGGACAAGCACGTACGAGCAGTACTTC; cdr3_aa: CASSSGTSTYEQYF
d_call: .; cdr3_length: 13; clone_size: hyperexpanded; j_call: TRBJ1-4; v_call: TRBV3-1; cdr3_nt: TGTGCCAGCAGCTCCCAGGAGGGGGATAAACTGTTTTTT; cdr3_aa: CASSSQEGDKLFF
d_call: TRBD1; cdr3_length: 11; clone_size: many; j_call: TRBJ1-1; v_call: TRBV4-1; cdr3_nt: TGCGCCAGCATCGGACAGGGGCGAGCTTTCTTT; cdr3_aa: CASIGQGRAFF
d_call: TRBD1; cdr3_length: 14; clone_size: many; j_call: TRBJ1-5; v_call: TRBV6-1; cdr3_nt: TGTGCCAGCAGCCAGACAGGGTTAGATCAGCCCCAGCATTTT; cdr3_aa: CASSQTGLDQPQHF
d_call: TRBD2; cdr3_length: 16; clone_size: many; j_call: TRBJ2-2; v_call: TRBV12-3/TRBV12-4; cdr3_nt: TGTGCCGCTCAGCGGGGGCCTAGCGGCAACACCGGGGAGCTGTTTTTT; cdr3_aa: CAAQRGPSGNTGELFF
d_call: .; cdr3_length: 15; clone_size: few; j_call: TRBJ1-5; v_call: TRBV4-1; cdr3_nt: TGCGCCAGCAGCCCCTGGTCAGGGGATGGCCAGCCCCAGCATTTT; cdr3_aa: CASSPWSGDGQPQHF
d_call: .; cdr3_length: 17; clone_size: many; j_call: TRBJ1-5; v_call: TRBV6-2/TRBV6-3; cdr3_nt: TGTGCCAGCAGTTACGCAAGGGGGGCTTATAGCAATCAGCCCCAGCATTTT; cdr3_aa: CASSYARGAYSNQPQHF
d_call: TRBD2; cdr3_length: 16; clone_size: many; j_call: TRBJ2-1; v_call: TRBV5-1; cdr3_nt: TGCGCCAGCAGCCCGTATAGCGGGGGGGCCTACAATGAGCAGTTCTTC; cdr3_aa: CASSPYSGGAYNEQFF
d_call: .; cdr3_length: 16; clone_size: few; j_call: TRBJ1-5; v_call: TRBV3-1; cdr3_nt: TGTGCCAGCAGCCACTTGGGGGTCAGGGGCAATCAGCCCCAGCATTTT; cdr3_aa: CASSHLGVRGNQPQHF
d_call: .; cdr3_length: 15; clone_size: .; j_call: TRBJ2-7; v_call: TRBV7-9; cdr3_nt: TGTGCCAGCAGCCTAGGCAGGGACCCTTTCCACGAGCAGTACTTC; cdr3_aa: CASSLGRDPFHEQYF
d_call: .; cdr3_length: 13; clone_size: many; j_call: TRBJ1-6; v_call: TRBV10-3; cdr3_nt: TGTGCCATCACTGGACAAGGGGGTTCACCCCTCCACTTT; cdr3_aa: CAITGQGGSPLHF
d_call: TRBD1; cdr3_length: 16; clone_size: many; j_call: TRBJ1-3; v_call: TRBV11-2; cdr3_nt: TGTGCCAGCAGCGCGGACAGGGCCTTCTCTGGAAACACCATATATTTT; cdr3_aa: CASSADRAFSGNTIYF
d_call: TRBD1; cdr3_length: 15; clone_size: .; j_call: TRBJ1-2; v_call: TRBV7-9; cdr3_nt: TGTGCCAGCAGCCCCCAGGGGGCAGGGCGCTATGGCTACACCTTC; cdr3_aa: CASSPQGAGRYGYTF
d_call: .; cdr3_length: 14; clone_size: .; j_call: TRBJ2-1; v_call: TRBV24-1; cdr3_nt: TGTGCCATCGCGAGGGGGTACGGCGACAATGAGCAGTTCTTC; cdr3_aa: CAIARGYGDNEQFF
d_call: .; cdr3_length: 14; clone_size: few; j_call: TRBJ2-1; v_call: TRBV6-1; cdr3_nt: TGTGCCAGCAGTGAAGGGGGACATTCTGGTGAGCAGTTCTTC; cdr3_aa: CASSEGGHSGEQFF
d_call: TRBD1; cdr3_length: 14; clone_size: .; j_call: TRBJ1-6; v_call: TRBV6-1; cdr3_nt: TGTGCCAGCAGCCCCCAGGGGGAAAATTCACCCCTCCACTTT; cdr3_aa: CASSPQGENSPLHF
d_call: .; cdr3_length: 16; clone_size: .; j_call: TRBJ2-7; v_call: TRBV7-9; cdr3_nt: TGTGCCAGCAGCACCGGTTCGGGACTCCGGGGCCCGGAGCAGTACTTC; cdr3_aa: CASSTGSGLRGPEQYF
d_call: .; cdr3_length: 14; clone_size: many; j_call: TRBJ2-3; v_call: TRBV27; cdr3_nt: TGTGCCAGCAGTCTCGGGGGAAACATAGATACGCAGTATTTT; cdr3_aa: CASSLGGNIDTQYF
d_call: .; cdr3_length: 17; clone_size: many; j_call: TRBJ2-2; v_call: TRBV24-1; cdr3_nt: TGTGCCACCAGTGATTTGCAAATTTCGGGGAACACCGGGGAGCTGTTTTTT; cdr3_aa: CATSDLQISGNTGELFF
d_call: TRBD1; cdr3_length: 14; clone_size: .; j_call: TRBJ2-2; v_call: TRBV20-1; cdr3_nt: TGCAGTGCTCCAGACCAGGGGGACACCGGGGAGCTGTTTTTT; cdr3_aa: CSAPDQGDTGELFF